A selection of T cell receptor beta chains follows, all from one sample in a study of vaccination and CD4 T cells after COVID-19. These TCRs are of unknown antigen specificity. TCRdb ran MiXCR on the PCR reads and lists one entry per CDR3 protein. The sample has over 12,000 distinct CDR3 sequences; around 50% are singletons. The sample in question was cultured CD4+ T cells from blood, obtained after SARS-CoV-2 vaccination. All receptors come from a human donor with COVID-19. CDR3s include the opening cysteine and the closing phenylalanine or tryptophan. A D gene is named only where the DNA matches it firmly. A clone size is listed for some rows: how often the clone was seen (once, few, many), or a class if it is expanded.

d_gene: NA
abundance: once
j_gene: TRBJ2-3
v_gene: TRBV5-4
CDR3aa: CASSPGKGAADTQYF
CDR3nt: TGTGCCAGCAGCCCGGGGAAAGGGGCGGCAGATACGCAGTATTTT

d_gene: NA
abundance: few
j_gene: TRBJ2-2
v_gene: TRBV24-1
CDR3aa: CATSDTERAAGELFF
CDR3nt: TGTGCCACCAGCGACACGGAGCGGGCCGCGGGGGAGCTGTTTTTT

d_gene: NA
abundance: NA
j_gene: TRBJ2-6
v_gene: TRBV19
CDR3aa: CASKETAHSGANVLTF
CDR3nt: TGTGCCAGTAAGGAGACAGCACACTCTGGGGCCAACGTCCTGACTTTC

d_gene: NA
abundance: few
j_gene: TRBJ1-2
v_gene: TRBV6-1
CDR3aa: CASRGRRGDNYGYTF
CDR3nt: TGTGCCAGCAGGGGGAGGAGGGGGGATAACTATGGCTACACCTTC

d_gene: NA
abundance: NA
j_gene: TRBJ1-6
v_gene: TRBV20-1
CDR3aa: CSATSRTLYNSPLHF
CDR3nt: TGCAGTGCTACCTCCAGGACACTCTATAATTCACCCCTCCACTTT

d_gene: NA
abundance: NA
j_gene: TRBJ1-6
v_gene: TRBV28
CDR3aa: CASTLWGGAYNSPLHF
CDR3nt: TGTGCCAGCACCCTTTGGGGGGGAGCCTATAATTCACCCCTCCACTTT

d_gene: TRBD1
abundance: few
j_gene: TRBJ1-6
v_gene: TRBV20-1
CDR3aa: CSAPTGQGFSPLHF
CDR3nt: TGCAGTGCTCCGACGGGACAGGGGTTTTCACCCCTCCACTTT

d_gene: NA
abundance: NA
j_gene: TRBJ2-5
v_gene: TRBV27
CDR3aa: CASRRLGGTGETQYF
CDR3nt: TGTGCCAGCAGACGCTTAGGAGGGACGGGAGAGACCCAGTACTTC

d_gene: TRBD1
abundance: NA
j_gene: TRBJ2-2
v_gene: TRBV7-9
CDR3aa: CASNLQGANTGELFF
CDR3nt: TGTGCCAGCAACCTACAGGGGGCGAACACCGGGGAGCTGTTTTTT

d_gene: NA
abundance: NA
j_gene: TRBJ1-1
v_gene: TRBV12-3/TRBV12-4
CDR3aa: CASISDTVTEAFF
CDR3nt: TGTGCCAGCATCTCGGACACGGTCACTGAAGCTTTCTTT

d_gene: NA
abundance: NA
j_gene: TRBJ1-2
v_gene: TRBV20-1
CDR3aa: CSARDRRLGFYGYTF
CDR3nt: TGCAGTGCTAGAGACCGTCGACTTGGTTTCTATGGCTACACCTTC

d_gene: NA
abundance: NA
j_gene: TRBJ1-6
v_gene: TRBV4-1
CDR3aa: CASSQDPAGQVGSPLHF
CDR3nt: TGCGCCAGCAGCCAAGACCCAGCAGGGCAAGTTGGTTCACCCCTCCACTTT

d_gene: NA
abundance: NA
j_gene: TRBJ2-3
v_gene: TRBV28
CDR3aa: CASSSARKPTDTQYF
CDR3nt: TGTGCCAGCAGTTCGGCGAGAAAACCCACAGATACGCAGTATTTT

d_gene: TRBD2
abundance: NA
j_gene: TRBJ2-3
v_gene: TRBV19
CDR3aa: CASSPLVFRGGGTDTQYF
CDR3nt: TGTGCCAGTAGTCCCCTCGTCTTTCGGGGGGGAGGCACAGATACGCAGTATTTT

d_gene: NA
abundance: few
j_gene: TRBJ2-7
v_gene: TRBV15
CDR3aa: CATSRGQVSYEQYF
CDR3nt: TGTGCCACCAGCAGAGGGCAGGTCTCCTACGAGCAGTACTTC

d_gene: NA
abundance: NA
j_gene: TRBJ2-1
v_gene: TRBV7-7
CDR3aa: CASSLDGRVIEQFF
CDR3nt: TGTGCTAGCAGCTTGGATGGCAGGGTCATTGAGCAGTTCTTC

d_gene: NA
abundance: NA
j_gene: TRBJ1-6
v_gene: TRBV2
CDR3aa: CASSTGTLYNSPLHF
CDR3nt: TGTGCCAGCAGCACCGGGACGCTATATAATTCACCCCTCCACTTT

d_gene: NA
abundance: NA
j_gene: TRBJ1-1
v_gene: TRBV7-9
CDR3aa: CASSLNTGNTEAFF
CDR3nt: TGTGCCAGCAGCTTAAATACGGGGAACACTGAAGCTTTCTTT

d_gene: NA
abundance: few
j_gene: TRBJ1-3
v_gene: TRBV7-6
CDR3aa: CASSLVTGGNTIYF
CDR3nt: TGTGCCAGCAGCTTAGTAACAGGGGGAAACACCATATATTTT

d_gene: NA
abundance: NA
j_gene: TRBJ2-7
v_gene: TRBV5-5
CDR3aa: CASNSKGDSYEQYF
CDR3nt: TGTGCCAGCAATTCGAAGGGGGATTCGTACGAGCAGTACTTC

d_gene: NA
abundance: few
j_gene: TRBJ1-2
v_gene: TRBV27
CDR3aa: CASRGRGSFDGYTF
CDR3nt: TGTGCCAGCAGGGGGAGAGGGAGTTTCGATGGCTACACCTTC

d_gene: NA
abundance: NA
j_gene: TRBJ1-1
v_gene: TRBV6-1
CDR3aa: CASSEYPIEAFF
CDR3nt: TGTGCCAGCAGTGAATACCCAATTGAAGCTTTCTTT

d_gene: NA
abundance: NA
j_gene: TRBJ1-3
v_gene: TRBV15
CDR3aa: CATSRDRVERSGNTIYF
CDR3nt: TGTGCCACCAGCAGAGATCGTGTCGAACGCTCTGGAAACACCATATATTTT

d_gene: TRBD2
abundance: NA
j_gene: TRBJ2-6
v_gene: TRBV4-1
CDR3aa: CASSQGSSGGIRANVLTF
CDR3nt: TGCGCCAGCAGCCAAGGGTCTAGCGGGGGCATTCGGGCCAACGTCCTGACTTTC

d_gene: NA
abundance: NA
j_gene: TRBJ1-6
v_gene: TRBV12-3/TRBV12-4
CDR3aa: CASSLAGAEGSPLHF
CDR3nt: TGTGCCAGCAGTTTAGCGGGGGCGGAAGGTTCACCCCTCCACTTT

d_gene: NA
abundance: few
j_gene: TRBJ1-2
v_gene: TRBV12-3/TRBV12-4
CDR3aa: CASSLARGKDGYTF
CDR3nt: TGTGCCAGCAGTTTAGCTAGGGGAAAGGATGGCTACACCTTC

d_gene: NA
abundance: NA
j_gene: TRBJ1-1
v_gene: TRBV19
CDR3aa: CASHLQSGTEAFF
CDR3nt: TGTGCCAGTCACCTGCAGAGTGGCACTGAAGCTTTCTTT

d_gene: TRBD1
abundance: NA
j_gene: TRBJ1-2
v_gene: TRBV7-2
CDR3aa: CASSSLQGVYGYTF
CDR3nt: TGTGCCAGCAGCTCCCTCCAGGGGGTGTATGGCTACACCTTC

d_gene: TRBD1
abundance: NA
j_gene: TRBJ1-6
v_gene: TRBV24-1
CDR3aa: CATSDLTGQGESPLHF
CDR3nt: TGTGCCACCAGTGATCTCACGGGACAGGGCGAATCACCCCTCCACTTT